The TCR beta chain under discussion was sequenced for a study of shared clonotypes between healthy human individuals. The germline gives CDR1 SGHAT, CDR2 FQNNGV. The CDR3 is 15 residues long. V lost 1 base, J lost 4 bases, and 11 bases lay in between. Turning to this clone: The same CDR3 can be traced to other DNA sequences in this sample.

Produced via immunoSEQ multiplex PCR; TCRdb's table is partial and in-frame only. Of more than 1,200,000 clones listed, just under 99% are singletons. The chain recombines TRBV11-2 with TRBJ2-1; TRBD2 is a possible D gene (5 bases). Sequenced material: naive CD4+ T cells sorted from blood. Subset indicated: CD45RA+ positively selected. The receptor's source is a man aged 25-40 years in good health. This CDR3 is CASSLGASSYNEQFF. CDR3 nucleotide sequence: TGTGCCAGCAGCTTAGGTGCTAGCAGTTACAATGAGCAGTTCTTC.